Below, 5 T cell receptor beta chains from the same sample are listed, as sequenced in a study of response to subunit inactivated influenza vaccine (dated by TCRdb to between 2018 and 2020). Preparation of the library involved RT-PCR. Sequenced on an Illumina HiSeq 2500. TCRdb applied fastp at Q25 and MiXCR to the public reads, then kept only in-frame beta chains. Rows matching on CDR3 protein sequence are summarized as one entry with the most common DNA and genes. The sample profile shows 650,000 to 800,000 distinct CDR3 sequences; around a sixth of them were found once. The ten top clones hold roughly 10% of the sample. Sequencing was performed on PBMCs from blood, taken 5 to 6 days after vaccination. The receptor source for this set is a man in his forties or fifties who received an inactivated influenza vaccine. Donor details come from another sample of the same person, matched by shared clones.

The chain uses TRBV19 and TRBJ2-5; 13 bases line up with TRBD2. CDR3 length: 16 residues. CDR1 is LNHDA and CDR2 is SQIVND in the germline V gene (reference sequence). V was pared by 5 bases and J by 2 bases, with 5 bases of the junction left unmatched. CDR3 in DNA: TGTGCCAGTAGTTCGGGACTAGCGGGACCACAAGAGACCCAGTACTTC. Its protein product is CASSSGLAGPQETQYF.

V usage is TRBV20-1 and J usage is TRBJ2-1; 7 bases are a match to TRBD2. This CDR3 is 13 amino acids long. V shed 4 bases, J shed 6 bases, and the junction held 6 bases outside the gene matches. From germline, CDR1 is DFQATT and CDR2 SNEGSKA (reference sequence). CDR3 nucleotide sequence: TGCAGTGCTACACTCCCGGGGGGCAATGAGCAGTTCTTC. Translation: CSATLPGGNEQFF.

This clonotype was observed at least ten times. J is TRBJ2-1 and V is TRBV12-3 or TRBV12-4, with TRBD1 matching over 7 bases. Losses at the gene ends were 7 bases for V and 4 bases for J; bases not matched to a gene: 13. This CDR3 contains 16 residues. The CDR3 loop reads CASNTLQGWGYNEQFF. In DNA form, the CDR3 reads TGTGCCAGCAACACTCTACAGGGGTGGGGGTACAATGAGCAGTTCTTC.

This clonotype showed up many times. The V gene is TRBV12-3 or TRBV12-4, the J gene TRBJ2-7; D is perhaps TRBD2 (6 bases). Trimming shortened V by 4 bases and J by 2 bases, and 15 bases separated the two germline ends. This CDR3 has 15 amino acids. CDR3 loop: CASSSVSSEPYEQYF. The CDR3 coding sequence is TGTGCCAGCAGTTCGGTTTCTAGCGAACCCTACGAGCAGTACTTC.

This clonotype has a handful of counts. This sequence joins TRBV20-1 and TRBJ2-1, with 7 bases fitting TRBD2. CDR3 size: 15 residues. Per the germline V gene, CDR1 is DFQATT and CDR2 is SNEGSKA (reference sequence). J was trimmed by 8 bases and V by 0 bases; bases with no gene match: 10. The CDR3 here is CSARDRTSLQDEQFF. CDR3 nucleotides: TGCAGTGCTAGAGACCGGACTAGTTTACAAGATGAGCAGTTCTTC.